This T cell receptor beta chain stems from a study of blood T cell repertoires in COVID-19. Authors' analysis steps: Reference gene primers were amplified, and this amplification served to estimate nucleated cell counts. Profiled with immunoSEQ multiplex PCR; TCRdb holds only in-frame clones, not every one. That table gives V, J and clone size, and the DNA gave D and trimming. In the table there are some 170,000 clones, 82% of which are singletons. This TCR was sampled from a woman aged 70-85 years with acute or convalescent COVID-19. Sequenced input: peripheral blood.

The DNA for the CDR3 is TGTGCCAGTAATCAGCGGGATTTAGAAATTCAGTACTTC. This codes for CASNQRDLEIQYF. The rearrangement links TRBV19 to TRBJ2-4; 7 bases fit TRBD2. V gave up 7 bases and J gave up 10 bases; unmatched junction bases: 10. The CDR3 covers 13 residues. Per germline, CDR1 LNHDA and CDR2 SQIVND (reference sequence).